This TCR beta chain is from a study of identifying expanded T cells in peripheral blood. Only in-frame clones appear in the TCRdb table, and some are missing; sequencing was by immunoSEQ multiplex PCR. The sample records 45,000 to 60,000 clones, around 83% being singletons. The TCR originated in a person aged 18-70 years in good health. The source material was blood.

CDR3 protein: CASSNGGGNTIYF. The CDR3 coding sequence is TGTGCCAGCAGCAACGGAGGGGGAAACACCATATATTTT. The chain has TRBV7-9 and TRBJ1-3; D is uncertain. CDR1 and CDR2 (germline): SEHNR, FQNEAQ (reference sequence). Trimming took off 5 bases at V and 4 bases at J, with 9 bases between the two ends. The CDR3 covers 13 residues.